This TCR beta chain was recovered during a study of T cell changes during pregnancy in multiple sclerosis. Of note for this clone: This sample also contains other DNA sequences that code for the same CDR3.

The V end lost 2 bases, the J end lost 5 bases, and 6 bases lay between the germline ends. Germline V gene lookup returns CDR1 SGDLS and CDR2 YYNGEE. This CDR3 contains 12 residues. Clones were read by immunoSEQ multiplex PCR, and TCRdb kept only the in-frame ones, dropping some. The sample yields about 38,000 clones, 85% to 95% seen once. The sample in question was CD8+ T cells from peripheral blood mononuclear cells, obtained in the third trimester of pregnancy. This rearrangement joins TRBV9 to TRBJ2-3; maybe TRBD2 (6 bases). The receptor's source is a female donor with multiple sclerosis, enrolled in a pregnancy study. Here the CDR3 DNA reads TGTGCCAGCAGCGTCGGGGGAGATACGCAGTATTTT. Translated, it gives CASSVGGDTQYF.